The clone carrying this T cell receptor beta chain was seen a handful of times. Its antigen remains unidentified. The entry originates in a study of cytomegalovirus exposure and HLA in healthy donors. Study in general: Inside one of the first data releases sat 80 million to 95 million unique TCRs taken from HLA-typed donors. Most donors, 81% of 398 genotyped, fell in the Caucasian-associated ancestry cluster. General study points: Associated with cytomegalovirus, according to the listing, were some 180 TCR beta chains. Donors were assumed by presence/absence analyses to have roughly uniform sequencing depth.

CDR1 SGHRS and CDR2 YFSETQ come from the germline V gene. Trimming cost V 0 bases and J 1 base, with 13 bases left between them. This CDR3 contains 16 residues. Amplification used 60 Vbeta primers and 13 Jbeta primers. Only in-frame clones appear in the TCRdb table, and some are missing; sequencing was by immunoSEQ multiplex PCR. Of roughly 120,000 clones in the sample, about 68% were seen once. The TCR was taken from a woman aged 40-49 years in good health and CMV-seropositive. The chain has TRBV5-1 and TRBJ1-1; D remains ambiguous. The specimen was PBMCs. This CDR3 is CASSLESNRGNTEAFF. CDR3 DNA: TGCGCCAGCAGCTTGGAATCTAATCGGGGGAACACTGAAGCTTTCTTT.